This is a list of T cell receptor beta chains from one sample in a study of OX40 agonist ivuxolimab in advanced cancers. Generated by immunoSEQ multiplex PCR, the TCRdb table keeps only in-frame clones and is missing some. Of tens of thousands of clones detected, roughly 82% appear once; the ten largest clones hold about a third. Material: CD4+ or CD8+ T cells sorted from blood, obtained in a trial of the OX40 agonist ivuxolimab. These receptors all stem from an adult with an advanced solid tumor such as melanoma, head and neck, liver or kidney cancer. CDR3s include the opening cysteine and the closing phenylalanine or tryptophan. D genes are given only for firm matches. A row's size may be missing; if present it is once, few, many or a size class.

d_call: NA; v_call: TRBV7-9; clone_size: few; j_call: TRBJ1-6; cdr3_nt: TGTGCCAGCAGCTTCGCCGATTCACCCCTCCACTTT; cdr3_aa: CASSFADSPLHF
d_call: TRBD2; v_call: TRBV6-5; clone_size: NA; j_call: TRBJ2-1; cdr3_nt: TGTGCCAGCGGGACTAGCACCTACAATGAGCAGTTCTTC; cdr3_aa: CASGTSTYNEQFF
d_call: TRBD1; v_call: TRBV6-1; clone_size: NA; j_call: TRBJ2-2; cdr3_nt: TGTGCCAGCAGTGGAAGACCGGGACAGCAAATATCGAACACCGGGGAGCTGTTTTTT; cdr3_aa: CASSGRPGQQISNTGELFF
d_call: NA; v_call: TRBV30; clone_size: NA; j_call: TRBJ1-4; cdr3_nt: TGTGCCTGGAGTGTAACGGTGGTGGCTGAAAAACTGTTTTTT; cdr3_aa: CAWSVTVVAEKLFF
d_call: NA; v_call: TRBV5-6; clone_size: NA; j_call: TRBJ2-4; cdr3_nt: TGTGCCAGCAGCTTCAGGGGATCTGGAGCCAAAAACATTCAGTACTTC; cdr3_aa: CASSFRGSGAKNIQYF
d_call: NA; v_call: TRBV9; clone_size: NA; j_call: TRBJ1-6; cdr3_nt: TGTGCCAGCAGCGTTTCCGGAAGAAATTCACCCCTCCACTTT; cdr3_aa: CASSVSGRNSPLHF
d_call: TRBD1; v_call: TRBV9; clone_size: once; j_call: TRBJ1-6; cdr3_nt: TGTGCCAGCAGCGTAGAGCCAGGGACAGTTCGTTTTGCCCCCCTCCACTTT; cdr3_aa: CASSVEPGTVRFAPLHF
d_call: TRBD1; v_call: TRBV11-2; clone_size: NA; j_call: TRBJ2-3; cdr3_nt: TGTGCCAGCAGCCCCGGGACAGTCGGCACAGATACGCAGTATTTT; cdr3_aa: CASSPGTVGTDTQYF
d_call: TRBD1; v_call: TRBV5-5; clone_size: NA; j_call: TRBJ2-5; cdr3_nt: TGTGCCAGCAGCTCTGGACAGGCGCTTGGGACCCAGTACTTC; cdr3_aa: CASSSGQALGTQYF
d_call: NA; v_call: TRBV29-1; clone_size: NA; j_call: TRBJ2-7; cdr3_nt: TGCAGCGTTGCTAAGCGAAGTTACGAGCAGTACTTC; cdr3_aa: CSVAKRSYEQYF
d_call: NA; v_call: TRBV5-1; clone_size: once; j_call: TRBJ2-7; cdr3_nt: TGCGCCAGCAGCCTCGGTCAAGGGGAATACGAGCAGTACTTC; cdr3_aa: CASSLGQGEYEQYF
d_call: NA; v_call: TRBV7-8; clone_size: NA; j_call: TRBJ2-7; cdr3_nt: TGTGCCAGCAGCCTACCACGAAAGGACGAGCAGTACTTC; cdr3_aa: CASSLPRKDEQYF
d_call: NA; v_call: TRBV20-1; clone_size: NA; j_call: TRBJ2-7; cdr3_nt: TGCAGTGCTAGAGATGCCTACGAGCAGTACTTC; cdr3_aa: CSARDAYEQYF
d_call: NA; v_call: TRBV30; clone_size: NA; j_call: TRBJ2-7; cdr3_nt: TGTGCCTGGAGAAGAAGTGGGCGTCCCGGCGAGCAGTACTTC; cdr3_aa: CAWRRSGRPGEQYF
d_call: NA; v_call: TRBV6-6; clone_size: NA; j_call: TRBJ1-5; cdr3_nt: TGTGCCAGCAGTTACTCTGGGGGTTTAGGGCCCCAGCATTTT; cdr3_aa: CASSYSGGLGPQHF
d_call: NA; v_call: TRBV29-1; clone_size: NA; j_call: TRBJ1-5; cdr3_nt: TGCAGCGTTGGTGGAGATAATCAGCCCCAGCATTTT; cdr3_aa: CSVGGDNQPQHF
d_call: NA; v_call: TRBV7-9; clone_size: NA; j_call: TRBJ1-1; cdr3_nt: TGTGCCAGCAGCTTTCGTCCCTTTGAAGCTTTCTTT; cdr3_aa: CASSFRPFEAFF
d_call: TRBD2; v_call: TRBV19; clone_size: once; j_call: TRBJ2-4; cdr3_nt: TGTGCCAGTAGTAGCGGAATAGCGGGAGGGTCCAAAAACATTCAGTACTTC; cdr3_aa: CASSSGIAGGSKNIQYF
d_call: TRBD2; v_call: TRBV6-4; clone_size: NA; j_call: TRBJ2-7; cdr3_nt: TGTGCCAGCAGCAAACTAGCGGGAGCATCCGAGCAGTACTTC; cdr3_aa: CASSKLAGASEQYF
d_call: NA; v_call: TRBV6-5; clone_size: NA; j_call: TRBJ2-7; cdr3_nt: TGTGCCAGCAGTGGGGCGGGGCACTACGAGCAGTACTTC; cdr3_aa: CASSGAGHYEQYF
d_call: NA; v_call: TRBV7-3; clone_size: NA; j_call: TRBJ2-1; cdr3_nt: TGTGCCAGCAGCTACGACTCAATTAGCTCCTACAATGAGCAGTTCTTC; cdr3_aa: CASSYDSISSYNEQFF
d_call: TRBD2; v_call: TRBV7-9; clone_size: NA; j_call: TRBJ2-5; cdr3_nt: TGTGCCAGCAGCTACCCTAGCGGGGCCTGGGGGACCCAGTACTTC; cdr3_aa: CASSYPSGAWGTQYF
d_call: NA; v_call: TRBV29-1; clone_size: NA; j_call: TRBJ2-3; cdr3_nt: TGCAGCGTTGGAAAAGGTCAGGGCGTCACAGATACGCAGTATTTT; cdr3_aa: CSVGKGQGVTDTQYF
d_call: TRBD1; v_call: TRBV28; clone_size: NA; j_call: TRBJ2-6; cdr3_nt: TGTGCCAGCAGCCTTGACAGGGCTGGGGCCAACGTCCTGACTTTC; cdr3_aa: CASSLDRAGANVLTF